The clone carrying this T cell receptor (beta chain) was counted ten times or more. The antigen remains undetermined. TCRdb reanalysed the 5' RACE reads using MiXCR and keeps one entry per CDR3 protein. In the table there are about 400,000 distinct CDR3 sequences, 6.2% of which are singletons. The entry originates in a study of T cells after yellow fever vaccination. Whole-study findings and limits: A weaker secondary response peaked on day 5, the primary on day 15.

This CDR3 comprises 16 residues. Germline assignment: CDR1 SGHRS and CDR2 YFSETQ. V lost 3 bases to trimming and J lost 2 bases, with 18 bases between them. The sample here was PBMCs, taken 5 days after the yellow fever booster vaccination. The receptor was derived from a man younger than 40 who received the YFV17D yellow fever vaccine. The J gene is TRBJ2-7, the V gene TRBV5-1; tentative D call: TRBD1 (6 bases). The CDR3 bases are TGCGCCAGCAGCTATCTTAGGGACAATCCAACCTACGAGCAGTACTTC. It yields the protein CASSYLRDNPTYEQYF. The whole variable domain, remainder taken from reference TRBV5-1 and TRBJ2-7, is KAGVTQTPRYLIKTRGQQVTLSCSPISGHRSVSWYQQTPGQGLQFLFEYFSETQRNKGNFPGRFSGRQFSNSRSEMNVSTLELGDSALYLCASSYLRDNPTYEQYFGPGTRLTVT.